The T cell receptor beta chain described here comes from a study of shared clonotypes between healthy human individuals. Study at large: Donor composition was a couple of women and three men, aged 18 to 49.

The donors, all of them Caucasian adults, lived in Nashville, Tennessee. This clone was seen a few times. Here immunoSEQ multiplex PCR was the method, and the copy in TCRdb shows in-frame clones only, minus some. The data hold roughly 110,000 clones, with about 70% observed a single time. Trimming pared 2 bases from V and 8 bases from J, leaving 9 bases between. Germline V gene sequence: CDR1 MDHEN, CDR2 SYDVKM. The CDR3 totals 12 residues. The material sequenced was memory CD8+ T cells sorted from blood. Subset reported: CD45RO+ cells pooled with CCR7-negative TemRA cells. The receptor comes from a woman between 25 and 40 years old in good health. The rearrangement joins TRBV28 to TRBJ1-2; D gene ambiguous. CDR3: CASSLPTRGYTF. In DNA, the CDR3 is TGTGCCAGCAGTTTACCCACGAGAGGCTACACCTTC.